This record looks at one TCR beta chain sequence and its context. The antigen remains unidentified. This specimen belongs to a study of cytomegalovirus exposure and HLA in healthy donors. PCR amplification relied on 60 Vbeta primers (plus 13 Jbeta primers). TCRdb keeps only in-frame clones here, not all; method: immunoSEQ multiplex PCR. The sample records some 150,000 clones, 70% to 80% being singletons. Study-wide results and caveats: Many donors shared some public TCRs, even though most TCR sequences were rare. Exclusion as indistinguishable affected some V segments, including TRBV6-2 and TRBV6-3. Presence/absence analyses assumed roughly uniform sequencing depth across donors, which may not hold. Later analysis identified a missense DCLRE1C variant that was linked to TCR beta V- and J-gene trimming.

J was trimmed by 7 bases and V by 5 bases; bases with no gene match: 6. The CDR3 runs 14 residues. Germline CDR1 LNHNV, CDR2 YYDKDF (reference sequence). This clonotype originated in a man between 35 and 55 years old in good health and CMV-seronegative. This chain links TRBV15 with TRBJ1-3; 9 bases agree with TRBD1. Sequencing was performed on PBMCs. The CDR3, as DNA: TGTGCCACCAGCGCGGACAGGGGTTTTAACACCATATATTTT. Translation: CATSADRGFNTIYF.